The present T cell receptor beta chain was sequenced within a study of blood T cell repertoires in COVID-19 (dated by TCRdb to 2020 to 2022). Notes on the research overall: Collaborator samples came from the United States, Italy and Spain and covered acute and convalescent phases of COVID-19. Subjects who had been exposed to COVID-19, were actively infected with it, or had recovered from it provided the deeply sampled blood TCRbeta repertoires that made up the dataset. A freely available public database, intended as a resource for researchers studying the immune response to SARS-CoV-2, is where the repertoires were released. Sample metadata almost always included a de-identified subject ID, COVID-19 status, age in years and sex. Samples came from the ongoing ImmuneRACE study (first 160 participants) plus 1,254 subjects from 6 global collaborators. Where HLA class I and class II types were available, the types were taken from metadata supplied by the sample provider, not from assay-based typing. The material from the prospective study consisted of cDNA or gDNA derived from T cells, B-cell-depleted T cells, or PBMCs. The paper as a whole reports these results and caveats: The quantity of clinical and demographic metadata differed by source and by participant and was supplied without curation.

Each collaborating institution followed its own protocols to collect whole blood in K2EDTA tubes. For TCRbeta analysis, collaborators shipped samples as frozen whole blood, isolated PBMCs, or DNA extracted from either of those sample types. This clone appeared once. There is no known antigen for this receptor. No base quality values were provided; no much bigger clone lies one nucleotide off. TCRbeta CDR3 regions were amplified from genomic DNA using the immunoSEQ Assay, a bias-controlled multiplex PCR. The published analysis was carried out like this. The number of nucleated cells in each sample was estimated by amplification of reference gene primers within the assay. To quantify the absolute abundance of each unique TCRbeta CDR3 rearrangement, sequence reads were collapsed and filtered. For each sample, productive Simpson clonality was calculated by taking the square root of Simpson's diversity index across productive rearrangements. TCRdb carries this immuneACCESS record with in-frame sequences only. Its versions omit some clonotypes, under half of them owing to an unresolved V gene in the studies checked, with the rest unexplained. Clonal size and the V and J genes are those of that table, whereas D and trimming came from the DNA. The sample table lists over 100,000 clones, approximately 84% of them with a count of one. Together, the top ten hold 10% to 15% of the sample.

The CDR3 runs 16 residues from the cysteine to the phenylalanine. Here the CDR3 DNA is all that survives: 48 bases in frame from base 1. V lost 6 bases and J lost 7 bases; the stretch between them is 19 bases long. CDR1 and CDR2, per the germline V gene (reference sequence), are MNHEY and SMNVEV. Rearrangement joined TRBV27 to TRBJ1-6, with a tentative D gene TRBD1 over 5 matching bases. The specimen was peripheral blood. This TCR derives from a woman aged 60-70 years with acute or convalescent COVID-19. In nucleotide form, the sequence is TGTGCCAGCAGCCCAACGGGACTGCAGAAAAATTCACCCCTCCACTTT. This codes for CASSPTGLQKNSPLHF.